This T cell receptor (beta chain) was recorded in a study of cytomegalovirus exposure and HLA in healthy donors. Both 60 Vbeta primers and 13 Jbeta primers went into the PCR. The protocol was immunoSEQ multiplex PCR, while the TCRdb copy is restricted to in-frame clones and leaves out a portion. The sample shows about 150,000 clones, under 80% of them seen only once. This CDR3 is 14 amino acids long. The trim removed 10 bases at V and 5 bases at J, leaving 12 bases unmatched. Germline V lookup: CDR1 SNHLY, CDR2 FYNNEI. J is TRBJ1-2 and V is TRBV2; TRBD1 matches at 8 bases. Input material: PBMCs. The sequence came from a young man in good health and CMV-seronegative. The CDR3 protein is CATSTETGEYGYTF. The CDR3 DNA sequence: TGTGCCACTTCAACCGAGACAGGGGAATATGGCTACACCTTC.